The 15 T cell receptor beta chains below all came from one sample that was sequenced in a study of cytomegalovirus exposure and HLA in healthy donors. PCR was performed using 60 Vbeta and 13 Jbeta primers. Sequenced by immunoSEQ multiplex PCR; TCRdb stores in-frame clones only, minus some. The repertoire has approximately 150,000 clones, roughly 62% of them found once; the top ten carry 4% to 5.5%. The sequenced sample consisted of PBMCs. The source of these receptors is a man aged 55 to 69 in good health and CMV-seronegative.

This clone was observed a single time. The chain joins TRBV19 to TRBJ2-3; a possible D gene is TRBD1 (6 bases). From germline, CDR1 is LNHDA and CDR2 SQIVND (reference sequence). This CDR3 has 15 residues. V was clipped by 9 bases and J by 6 bases, with 22 bases between them. CDR3 nucleotides: TGTGCCAGCAGACAACGGGACACCACGCGGGATACGCAGTATTTT. This codes for CASRQRDTTRDTQYF.

The rearrangement joins TRBV7-2 to TRBJ2-1, with 7 bases matching TRBD2. J lost 7 bases, V lost 1 base, and 13 bases had no gene match. Per the germline V gene, CDR1 is SGHTA and CDR2 is FQGNSA. The CDR3 is 17 residues long. This chain's CDR3 is CASSLVVTNSGLNEQFF. The CDR3 region has the DNA TGTGCCAGCAGCTTAGTGGTCACTAATAGCGGGTTAAATGAGCAGTTCTTC.

V and J are TRBV28 and TRBJ2-1; no reliable D call. The germline CDR1 and CDR2 sequences are MDHEN and SYDVKM. The length of the CDR3 is 15 residues. Deletions cut 5 bases from V and 4 bases from J, with 15 bases between. CDR3 in amino acids: CASSLELPRYNEQFF. The CDR3, as DNA: TGTGCCAGCAGTCTGGAGCTCCCTAGGTACAATGAGCAGTTCTTC.

The genes are TRBV7-6 and TRBJ1-3; D is unresolved. The CDR3 consists of 17 residues. Germline CDR1 SGHVS, CDR2 FNYEAQ. Trimming removed 1 base from V and 2 bases from J, with 15 bases in between. The CDR3: CASSLVGAWSPGNTIYF. The DNA for the CDR3 is TGTGCCAGCAGCTTAGTTGGAGCTTGGAGCCCTGGAAACACCATATATTTT.

This clone is a singleton in its sample. The rearrangement uses TRBV4-3 and TRBJ2-3; 14 positions match TRBD2. The CDR3 loop spans 19 amino acids. Germline V gene data show CDR1 as LGHNA and CDR2 as YSLEER. J lost 3 bases, V lost 1 base, and 9 bases had no gene match. The DNA of the CDR3 is TGCGCCAGCAGCCAAGGGGGGACTAGCGGGAGTATGAGGACAGATACGCAGTATTTT. Translating it yields CASSQGGTSGSMRTDTQYF.

This clone was seen once. The chain employs TRBV27 and TRBJ1-3; 7 positions match TRBD1. With 10 bases clipped from V and 4 bases from J, the junction kept 10 bases outside the gene matches. This CDR3 contains 14 residues. Germline V CDR1 and CDR2: MNHEY, SMNVEV (reference sequence). The DNA of the CDR3 is TGTGCCACCAGACAGGGAAGCGCCGGAAACACCATATATTTT. Translation gives CATRQGSAGNTIYF.

This sequence joins TRBV9 and TRBJ2-1; 9 nucleotides align to TRBD2. The germline gives CDR1 SGDLS, CDR2 YYNGEE. The CDR3 has 18 residues. The junction had 13 bases not matched to a gene; V was cut back by 0 bases and J by 6 bases. Written as DNA, the CDR3 is TGTGCCAGCAGCGTAGGTAGTAGCGGGAGTGGCCTCCTCAATGAGCAGTTCTTC. Protein sequence: CASSVGSSGSGLLNEQFF. Together with reference TRBV9 and TRBJ2-1, the CDR3 gives the full variable domain: DSGVTQTPKHLITATGQRVTLRCSPRSGDLSVYWYQQSLDQGLQFLIQYYNGEERAKGNILERFSAQQFPDLHSELNLSSLELGDSALYFCASSVGSSGSGLLNEQFFGPGTRLTVL.

Turning to this clone: At the DNA level, this CDR3 is encoded by other sequences in the same sample as well. The rearrangement uses TRBV5-1 and TRBJ1-1; tentative D call: TRBD1 (5 bases). Trimming cost V 4 bases and J 0 bases, with 10 bases left between them. Germline V gives CDR1 SGHRS, CDR2 YFSETQ. The CDR3 covers 14 residues. CDR3 nucleotides: TGCGCCAGCAGCCCGGGACTCATGAACACTGAAGCTTTCTTT. It codes for CASSPGLMNTEAFF.

The genes are TRBV7-9 and TRBJ1-1; TRBD1 agrees at 7 bases. The CDR3 totals 17 residues. The ends lost 8 bases at V and 5 bases at J; junction bases unmatched: 20. Germline V CDR1 and CDR2: SEHNR, FQNEAQ (reference sequence). In DNA, the CDR3 is TGTGCCAGCGGCCCCTCAGGGAGCTCCGAACAGGGGACTGAAGCTTTCTTT. This translates into CASGPSGSSEQGTEAFF.

V usage is TRBV6-1 and J usage is TRBJ2-7; no clear D. V lost 6 bases to trimming and J lost 2 bases, with 11 bases between them. CDR3 size: 13 residues. From germline, CDR1 is MNHNS and CDR2 SASEGT. This CDR3 is CASSTSSPYEQYF. CDR3 nucleotides: TGTGCCAGCAGCACCTCCAGTCCCTACGAGCAGTACTTC.

The gene calls are TRBV5-1 and TRBJ1-4; D remains ambiguous. V dropped 0 bases and J dropped 8 bases, with 11 bases sitting between them. This CDR3 is built from 14 residues. Looked up from germline, CDR1 is SGHRS and CDR2 is YFSETQ. CDR3 nucleotide sequence: TGCGCCAGCAGCTTGGCATACCCTAGGGAAAAACTGTTTTTT. Residues: CASSLAYPREKLFF.

This clone was recorded once. This chain connects TRBV5-4 to TRBJ2-5, with D possibly being TRBD2 (6 bases). There are 15 residues in the CDR3. Germline V gives CDR1 SGHNT, CDR2 YYREEE (reference sequence). V was trimmed by 3 bases and J by 2 bases, leaving 14 bases between them. CDR3 amino acids: CASSSQTGGQETQYF. DNA of the CDR3: TGTGCCAGCAGCTCGCAAACCGGGGGACAAGAGACCCAGTACTTC. The whole variable domain, remainder taken from reference TRBV5-4 and TRBJ2-5, is ETGVTQSPTHLIKTRGQQVTLRCSSQSGHNTVSWYQQALGQGPQFIFQYYREEENGRGNFPPRFSGLQFPNYSSELNVNALELDDSALYLCASSSQTGGQETQYFGPGTRLLVL.

The DNA of the CDR3 is TGTGCCAGCAGTTACTCGGGGGGAACCTATGGCTACACCTTC. Its translation: CASSYSGGTYGYTF. V usage is TRBV6-5 and J usage is TRBJ1-2; D perhaps matches TRBD1 (5 bases). The germline V gene encodes CDR1 MNHEY and CDR2 SVGAGI. Trimming left V 0 bases short and J 4 bases short, with 9 bases between. The CDR3 length is 14 residues.

To note about this clone: At one end the junction does not follow the germline gene, possibly because of a read error. V usage is TRBV7-7 and J usage is TRBJ2-5; 7 bases align to TRBD1. CDR3 length equals 14 residues. In germline, CDR1 is SSHAT, CDR2 FNYEAQ (reference sequence). The CDR3 reads CASSETVTGETQYF. DNA of the CDR3: TGTGCTAGCAGCGAAACTGTGACAGGGGAGACCCAGTACTTC.

The V gene is TRBV6-5, the J gene TRBJ2-3; a weak D match, TRBD1 (6 bases). There are 14 residues in the CDR3. In germline, CDR1 is MNHEY, CDR2 SVGAGI. V lost 2 bases and J 6 bases, leaving 12 bases between the germline ends. In DNA form, the CDR3 reads TGTGCCAGCAGTTACGGCAGGGGTGATGATACGCAGTATTTT. It translates to CASSYGRGDDTQYF.